This TCR beta chain came from a study of T cell responses to AZD1222 COVID-19 vaccine. Study-level findings and limits: Baseline seropositives among AZD1222 recipients totaled only five or six. The donor cohort was predominantly white British with a female majority, and clonal diversity may have been underestimated.

On this clone: The antigen remains undetermined.

Repertoires were generated with immunoSEQ multiplex PCR, while TCRdb's copy carries only in-frame clones and drops some. The data contain roughly 120,000 clones, roughly 84% of them seen just once; the ten biggest clones take up roughly 18%. The CDR3 is 11 residues long. The germline V and J ends were trimmed by 6 bases and 7 bases, with 9 bases remaining between them. CDR1 and CDR2 (germline): MNHEY, SVGAGI. The sequence was obtained from an adult who received the AZD1222 COVID-19 vaccine. This specimen was peripheral blood, taken 28 days after the second AZD1222 dose. The rearrangement links TRBV6-5 to TRBJ1-2; perhaps TRBD1 as D (5 bases). The DNA of the CDR3 is TGTGCCAGCAGATCGAGGGGTGGCTACACCTTC. Protein: CASRSRGGYTF.